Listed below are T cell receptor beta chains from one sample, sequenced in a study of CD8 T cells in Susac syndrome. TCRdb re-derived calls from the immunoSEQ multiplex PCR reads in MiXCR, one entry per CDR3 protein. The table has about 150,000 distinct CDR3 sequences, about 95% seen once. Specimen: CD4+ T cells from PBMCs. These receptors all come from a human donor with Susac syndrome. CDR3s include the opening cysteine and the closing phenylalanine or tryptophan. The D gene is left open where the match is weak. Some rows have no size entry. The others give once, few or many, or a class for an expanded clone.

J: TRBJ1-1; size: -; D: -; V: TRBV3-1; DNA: TGTGCCAGCAGCCAAGATCTAGGGCCCGAGGCTTTCTTT; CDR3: CASSQDLGPEAFF
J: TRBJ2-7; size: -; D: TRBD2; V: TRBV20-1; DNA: TGCAGTGCTAGCGGGGGGTCCTTTTACGAGCAGTACTTC; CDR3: CSASGGSFYEQYF
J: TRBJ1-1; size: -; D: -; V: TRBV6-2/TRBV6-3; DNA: TGTGCCAGCAGTTACTCAATGGCGGAAGCTTTCTTT; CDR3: CASSYSMAEAFF
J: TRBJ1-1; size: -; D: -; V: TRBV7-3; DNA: TGTGCCAGCAGCTTAACGGGGGACGGGGGAGCTTTCTTT; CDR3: CASSLTGDGGAFF
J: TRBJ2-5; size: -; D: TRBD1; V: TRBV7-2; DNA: TGTGCCAGCAGCCCTCAGACAGGGCAAGAGACCCAGTACTTC; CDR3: CASSPQTGQETQYF
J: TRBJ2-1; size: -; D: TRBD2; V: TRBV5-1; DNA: TGCGCCAGCAGCCCGGGACTAGCGGGTAACAATGAGCAGTTCTTC; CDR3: CASSPGLAGNNEQFF
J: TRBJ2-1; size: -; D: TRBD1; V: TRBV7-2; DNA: TGTGCCAGCAGCCTTTGGACAGGGGGAGAGCAGTTCTTC; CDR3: CASSLWTGGEQFF
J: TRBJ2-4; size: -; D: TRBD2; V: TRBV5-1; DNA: TGCGCCAGCAGCTTGAAATCGGCTAGCGGGGGGGCCAACATTCAGTACTTC; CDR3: CASSLKSASGGANIQYF
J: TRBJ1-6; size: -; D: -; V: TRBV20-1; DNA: TGCAGTGCCCTAGGACAGTACCCCTCCTATAATTCACCCCTCCACTTT; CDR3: CSALGQYPSYNSPLHF
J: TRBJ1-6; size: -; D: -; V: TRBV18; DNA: TGTGCCAGCGCTGAGCTGCCGGCCTCCTATAATTCACCCCTCCACTTT; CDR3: CASAELPASYNSPLHF
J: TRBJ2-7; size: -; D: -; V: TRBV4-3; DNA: TGCGCCAGCAGCCAAGAGGGCAGGGGATACGAGCAGTACTTC; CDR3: CASSQEGRGYEQYF
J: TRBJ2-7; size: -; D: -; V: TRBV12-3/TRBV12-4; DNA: TGTGCCAGCGAGGCAGGGGGGCCCTTCTACGAGCAGTACTTC; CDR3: CASEAGGPFYEQYF
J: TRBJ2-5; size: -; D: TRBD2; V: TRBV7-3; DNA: TGTGCCAGCAGCTTAACTATAGCGGGGACATCCGGGACCCAGTACTTC; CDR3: CASSLTIAGTSGTQYF
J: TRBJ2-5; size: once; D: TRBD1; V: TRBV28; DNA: TGTGCCAGCCACAGGGGGGTGGAGACCCAGTACTTC; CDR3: CASHRGVETQYF
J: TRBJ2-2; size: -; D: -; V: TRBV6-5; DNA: TGTGCCAGCAGGTCCCAGGGGTGGACCGGGGAGCTGTTTTTT; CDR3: CASRSQGWTGELFF
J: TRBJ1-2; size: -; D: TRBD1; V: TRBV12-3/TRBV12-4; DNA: TGTGCCAGCAGTCCGACAGGGTTGGGCTACACCTTC; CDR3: CASSPTGLGYTF
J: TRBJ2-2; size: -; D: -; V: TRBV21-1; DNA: TGTGCCAGCAGCAAAGAACAGGTCACCGGGGAGCTGTTTTTT; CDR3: CASSKEQVTGELFF
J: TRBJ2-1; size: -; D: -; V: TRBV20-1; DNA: TGCAGTGCTAGGGGGGGTGGACAGAGGGCCTACAATGAGCAGTTCTTC; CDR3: CSARGGGQRAYNEQFF
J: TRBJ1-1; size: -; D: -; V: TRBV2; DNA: TGTGCCAGCACCCCGGGGAGGGGGAGGACTGAAGCTTTCTTT; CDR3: CASTPGRGRTEAFF
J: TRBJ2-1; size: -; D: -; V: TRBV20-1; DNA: TGCAGTGCTTATAGAGGGGACCCCTACAATGAGCAGTTCTTC; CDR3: CSAYRGDPYNEQFF
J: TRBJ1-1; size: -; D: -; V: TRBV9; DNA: TGTGCCAGCAGCGAAGGACAAATGAACACTGAAGCTTTCTTT; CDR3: CASSEGQMNTEAFF
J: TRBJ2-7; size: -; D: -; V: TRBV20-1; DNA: TGCAGTGCCCAGAGAGGGGCAAGCTACTACGAGCAGTACTTC; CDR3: CSAQRGASYYEQYF
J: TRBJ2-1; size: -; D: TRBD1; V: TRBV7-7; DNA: TGTGCCAGCAGTTTTGACAGGGGCGATGAGCAGTTCTTC; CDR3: CASSFDRGDEQFF
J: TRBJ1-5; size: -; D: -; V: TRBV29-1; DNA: TGCAGCGCTCTGGGACGAAAAGGTCAGCCCCAGCATTTT; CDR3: CSALGRKGQPQHF
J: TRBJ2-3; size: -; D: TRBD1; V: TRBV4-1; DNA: TGCGCCAGCAGCCGTCGACAGGGGAGCACAGATACGCAGTATTTT; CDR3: CASSRRQGSTDTQYF
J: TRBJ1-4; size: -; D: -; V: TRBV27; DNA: TGTGCCAGCAGTTCCGCATCGCGGGGGAGCAAACTGTTTTTT; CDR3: CASSSASRGSKLFF
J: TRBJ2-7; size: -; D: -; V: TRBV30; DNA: TGTGCCTGGATTCGGGGTGGGTACGAGCAGTACTTC; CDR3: CAWIRGGYEQYF
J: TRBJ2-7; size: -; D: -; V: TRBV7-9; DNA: TGTGCCAGCAGCTTAGCCAGGGAGAGCGAGCAGTACTTC; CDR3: CASSLARESEQYF
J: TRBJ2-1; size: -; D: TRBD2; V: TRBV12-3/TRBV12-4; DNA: TGTGCCAGCAGTGCCCGACTAGCGGGGGAGGAGCAGTTCTTC; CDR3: CASSARLAGEEQFF
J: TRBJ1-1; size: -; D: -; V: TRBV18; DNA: TGTGCCAGCTCACCACAGGGCCCCGTGAACACTGAAGCTTTCTTT; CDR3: CASSPQGPVNTEAFF
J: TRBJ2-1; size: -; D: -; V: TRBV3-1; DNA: TGTGCCAGCAGCCAAGGCGCTACGTTGGGTGAGCAGTTCTTC; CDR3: CASSQGATLGEQFF
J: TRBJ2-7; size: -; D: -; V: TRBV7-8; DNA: TGTGCCAGCAGCCCCCGGCTTCCCTACGAGCAGTACTTC; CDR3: CASSPRLPYEQYF
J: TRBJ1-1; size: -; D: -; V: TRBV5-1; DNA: TGCGCCAGCAGCCCGTCGACAGCCTACACTGAAGCTTTCTTT; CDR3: CASSPSTAYTEAFF
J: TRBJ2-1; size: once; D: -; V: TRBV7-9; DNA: TGTGCCAGCAGCTTAGCGCGAGGCGTCGGCTCCTACAATGAGCAGTTCTTC; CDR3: CASSLARGVGSYNEQFF
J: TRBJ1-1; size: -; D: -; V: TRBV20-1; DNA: TGCAGTGTGGTCAGACCCGAAGCTTTCTTT; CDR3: CSVVRPEAFF
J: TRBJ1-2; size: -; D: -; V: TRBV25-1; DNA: TGTGCCAGCAGTGAATCAGGGGTTTACTATGGCTACACCTTC; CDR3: CASSESGVYYGYTF
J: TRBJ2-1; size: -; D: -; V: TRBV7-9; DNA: TGTGCCAGCAGGTCCCGCGGGTATTACCCGCAGTTCTTC; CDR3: CASRSRGYYPQFF
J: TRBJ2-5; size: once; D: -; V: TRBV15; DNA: TGTGCCACCAGCAGAGATCTTGGGCAGCAAGAGACCCAGTACTTC; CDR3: CATSRDLGQQETQYF
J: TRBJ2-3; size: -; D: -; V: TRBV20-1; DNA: TGCAGTGCTAGATCCGGGACTTTAGGGGTGGATACGCAGTATTTT; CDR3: CSARSGTLGVDTQYF
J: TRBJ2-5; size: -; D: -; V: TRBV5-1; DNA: TGCGCCAGCCGGGACCAGCGGAATTACCAAGAGACCCAGTACTTC; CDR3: CASRDQRNYQETQYF
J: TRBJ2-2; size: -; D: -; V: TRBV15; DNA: TGTGCCACCAGCAGCGGAGGGGGGGGTAACACCGGGGAGCTGTTTTTT; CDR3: CATSSGGGGNTGELFF
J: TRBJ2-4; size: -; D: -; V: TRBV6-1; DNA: TGTGCCAGCAAGGAACGGGTAGAAAGCATTCAGTACTTC; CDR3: CASKERVESIQYF
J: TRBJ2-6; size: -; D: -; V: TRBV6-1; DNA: TGTGCCAGCTCTCCGGCCTCTGGGGCCAACGTCCTGACTTTC; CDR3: CASSPASGANVLTF
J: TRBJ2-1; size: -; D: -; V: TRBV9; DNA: TGTGCCAGCAGCGTAGGGACAGTCAATGAGCAGTTCTTC; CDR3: CASSVGTVNEQFF
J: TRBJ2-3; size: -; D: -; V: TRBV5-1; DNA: TGCGCCAGCAGCTGGTCAACAAGCACAGATACGCAGTATTTT; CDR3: CASSWSTSTDTQYF
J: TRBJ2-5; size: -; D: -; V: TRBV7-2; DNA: TGTGCCAGCAGCCCCCGGCGTGAAGAGACCCAGTACTTC; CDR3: CASSPRREETQYF
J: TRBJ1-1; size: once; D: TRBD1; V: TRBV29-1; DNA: TGCACCGCAGAAGTGCAGGGGGACACTGAAGCTTTCTTT; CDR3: CTAEVQGDTEAFF
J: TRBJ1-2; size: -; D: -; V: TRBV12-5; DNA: TGTGCTAGTGGTTTGGTTGGGGGCTCCAACTATGGCTACACCTTC; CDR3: CASGLVGGSNYGYTF
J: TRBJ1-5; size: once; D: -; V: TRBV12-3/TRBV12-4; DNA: TGTGCCAGCAGTTTAATGGCTACGGGGGTCTTCAATCAGCCCCAGCATTTT; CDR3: CASSLMATGVFNQPQHF
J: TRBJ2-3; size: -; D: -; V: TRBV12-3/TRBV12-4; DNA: TGTGCCAGCAGTTTTCTTCGGGGGATAGATACGCAGTATTTT; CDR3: CASSFLRGIDTQYF
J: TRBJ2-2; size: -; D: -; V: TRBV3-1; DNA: TGTGCCAGCAGCCAAGATCGGGGACGCATCACCGGGGAGCTGTTTTTT; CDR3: CASSQDRGRITGELFF
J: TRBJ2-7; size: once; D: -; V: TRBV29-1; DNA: TGCAGCGTGGAAGGACAGTCCTCCTACGAGCAGTACTTC; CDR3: CSVEGQSSYEQYF
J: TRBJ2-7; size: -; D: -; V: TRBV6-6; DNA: TGTGCCAGCACCCTAACACAGCTTTCCTACGAGCAGTACTTC; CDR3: CASTLTQLSYEQYF
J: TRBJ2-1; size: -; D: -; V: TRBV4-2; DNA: TGTGCCAGCAGCCAAGATGGGGGGTACTACAATGAGCAGTTCTTC; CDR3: CASSQDGGYYNEQFF
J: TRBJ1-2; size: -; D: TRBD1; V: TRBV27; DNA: TGTGCCAGCTGGACAGGGTCCTATGGCTACACCTTC; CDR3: CASWTGSYGYTF